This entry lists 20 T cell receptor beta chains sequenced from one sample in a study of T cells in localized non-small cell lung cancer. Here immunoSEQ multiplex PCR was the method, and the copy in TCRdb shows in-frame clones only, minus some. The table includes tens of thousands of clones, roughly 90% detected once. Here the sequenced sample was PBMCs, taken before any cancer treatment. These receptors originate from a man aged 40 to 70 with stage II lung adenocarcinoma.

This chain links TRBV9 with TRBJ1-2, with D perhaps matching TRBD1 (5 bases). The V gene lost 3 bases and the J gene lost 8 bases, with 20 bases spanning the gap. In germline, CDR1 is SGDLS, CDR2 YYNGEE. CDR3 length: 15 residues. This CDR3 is CASSAGSAKLGGYTF. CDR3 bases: TGTGCCAGCAGCGCAGGGAGTGCCAAGTTAGGAGGCTACACCTTC.

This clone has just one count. The CDR3 loop reads CASKASGSNEQFF. CDR3 DNA: TGTGCCAGCAAAGCTAGCGGGAGTAATGAGCAGTTCTTC. The chain combines TRBV6-4 with TRBJ2-1, with 10 bases aligning to TRBD2. This CDR3 has 13 amino acids. The J segment lost 7 bases and the V segment lost 7 bases, leaving 4 bases of the junction unmatched. Germline V gives CDR1 MRHNA, CDR2 SNTAGT.

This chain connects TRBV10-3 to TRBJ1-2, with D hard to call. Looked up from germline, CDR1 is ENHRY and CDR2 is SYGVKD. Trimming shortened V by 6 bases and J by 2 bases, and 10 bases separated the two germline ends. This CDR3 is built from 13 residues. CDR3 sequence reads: CAISEDGNYGYTF. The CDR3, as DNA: TGTGCCATCAGCGAGGACGGGAACTATGGCTACACCTTC.

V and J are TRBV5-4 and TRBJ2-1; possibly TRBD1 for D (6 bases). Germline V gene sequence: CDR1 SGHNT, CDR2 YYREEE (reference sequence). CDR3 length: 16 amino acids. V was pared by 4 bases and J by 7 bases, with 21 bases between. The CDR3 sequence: CASSEGAPKGTNEQFF. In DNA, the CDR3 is TGTGCCAGCAGCGAGGGCGCCCCCAAGGGGACAAATGAGCAGTTCTTC.

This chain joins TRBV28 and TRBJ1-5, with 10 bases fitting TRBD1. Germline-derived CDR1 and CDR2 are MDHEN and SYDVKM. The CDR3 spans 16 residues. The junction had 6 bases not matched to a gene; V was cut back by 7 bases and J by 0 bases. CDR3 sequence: CASTFRQGASNQPQHF. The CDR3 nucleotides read TGTGCCAGCACCTTCAGACAGGGGGCTAGCAATCAGCCCCAGCATTTT.

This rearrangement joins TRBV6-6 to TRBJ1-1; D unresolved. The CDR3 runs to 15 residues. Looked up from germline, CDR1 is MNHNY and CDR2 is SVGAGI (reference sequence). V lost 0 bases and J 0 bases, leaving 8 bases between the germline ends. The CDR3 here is CASSYSAGLNTEAFF. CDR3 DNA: TGTGCCAGCAGTTACTCGGCAGGCCTGAACACTGAAGCTTTCTTT.

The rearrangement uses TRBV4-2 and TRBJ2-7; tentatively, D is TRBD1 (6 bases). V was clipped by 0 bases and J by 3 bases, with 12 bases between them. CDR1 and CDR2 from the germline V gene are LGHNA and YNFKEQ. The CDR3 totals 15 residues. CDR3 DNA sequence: TGTGCCAGCAGCCAAGAACAGACAGGATACTACGAGCAGTACTTC. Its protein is CASSQEQTGYYEQYF.

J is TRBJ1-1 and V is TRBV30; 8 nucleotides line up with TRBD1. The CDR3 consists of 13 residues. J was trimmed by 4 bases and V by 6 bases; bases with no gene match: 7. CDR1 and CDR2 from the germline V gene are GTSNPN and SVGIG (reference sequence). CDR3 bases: TGTGCCTGCGAGGCACAGGGGGTCACTGAAGCTTTCTTT. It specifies CACEAQGVTEAFF. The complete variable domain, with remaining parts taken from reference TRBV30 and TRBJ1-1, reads SQTIHQWPATLVQPVGSPLSLECTVEGTSNPNLYWYRQAAGRGLQLLFYSVGIGQISSEVPQNLSASRPQDRQFILSSKKLLLSDSGFYLCACEAQGVTEAFFGQGTRLTVV.

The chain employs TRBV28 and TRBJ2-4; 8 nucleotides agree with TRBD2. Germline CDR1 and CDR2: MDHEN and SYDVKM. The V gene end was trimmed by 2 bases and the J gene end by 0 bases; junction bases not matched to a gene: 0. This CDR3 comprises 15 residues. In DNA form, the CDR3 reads TGTGCCAGCAGTTTAGCGGGGGGAGCCAAAAACATTCAGTACTTC. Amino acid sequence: CASSLAGGAKNIQYF.

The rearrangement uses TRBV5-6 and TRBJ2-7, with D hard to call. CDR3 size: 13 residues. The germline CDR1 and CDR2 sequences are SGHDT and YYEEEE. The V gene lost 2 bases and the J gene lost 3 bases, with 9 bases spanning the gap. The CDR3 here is CASSLGGGYEQYF. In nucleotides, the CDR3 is TGTGCCAGCAGCTTAGGTGGTGGCTACGAGCAGTACTTC.

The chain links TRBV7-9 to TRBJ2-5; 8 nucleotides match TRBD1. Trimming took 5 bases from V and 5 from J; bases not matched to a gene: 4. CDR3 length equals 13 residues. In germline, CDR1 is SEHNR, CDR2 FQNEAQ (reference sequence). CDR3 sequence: CASSQGARETQYF. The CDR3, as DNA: TGTGCCAGCAGCCAGGGGGCGAGGGAGACCCAGTACTTC. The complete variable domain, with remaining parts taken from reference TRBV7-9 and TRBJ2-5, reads DTGVSQNPRHKITKRGQNVTFRCDPISEHNRLYWYRQTLGQGPEFLTYFQNEAQLEKSRLLSDRFSAERPKGSFSTLEIQRTEQGDSAMYLCASSQGARETQYFGPGTRLLVL.

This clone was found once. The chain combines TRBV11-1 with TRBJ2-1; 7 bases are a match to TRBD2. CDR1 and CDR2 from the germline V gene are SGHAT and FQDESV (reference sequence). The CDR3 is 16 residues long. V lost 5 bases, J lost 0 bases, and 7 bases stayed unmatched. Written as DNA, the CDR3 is TGTGCCAGCAGCGTCCAGGGCGGGAGCTCCTACAATGAGCAGTTCTTC. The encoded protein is CASSVQGGSSYNEQFF.

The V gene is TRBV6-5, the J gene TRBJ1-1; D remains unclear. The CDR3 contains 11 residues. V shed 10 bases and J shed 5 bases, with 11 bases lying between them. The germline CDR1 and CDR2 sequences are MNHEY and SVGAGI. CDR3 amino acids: CATTVETEAFF. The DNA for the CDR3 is TGTGCCACCACCGTAGAGACTGAAGCTTTCTTT.

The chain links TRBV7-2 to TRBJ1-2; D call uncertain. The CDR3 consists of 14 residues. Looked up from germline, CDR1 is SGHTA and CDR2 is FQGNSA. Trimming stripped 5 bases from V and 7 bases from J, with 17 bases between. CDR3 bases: TGTGCCAGCAGCCTCGCCCGAGGGTCGGGTGGCTACACCTTC. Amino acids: CASSLARGSGGYTF.

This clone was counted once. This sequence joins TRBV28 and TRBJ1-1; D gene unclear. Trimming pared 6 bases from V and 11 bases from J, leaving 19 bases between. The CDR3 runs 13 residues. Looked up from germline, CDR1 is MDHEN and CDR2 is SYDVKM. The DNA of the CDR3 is TGTGCCAGCAGCCCTCCTTTGTGGGTCGGTGCTTTCTTT. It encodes CASSPPLWVGAFF.

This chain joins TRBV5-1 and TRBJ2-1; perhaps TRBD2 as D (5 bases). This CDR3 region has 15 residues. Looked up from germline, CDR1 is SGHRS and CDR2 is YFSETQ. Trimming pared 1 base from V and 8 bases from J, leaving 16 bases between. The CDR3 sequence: CASSLRAELGYEQFF. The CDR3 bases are TGCGCCAGCAGCTTGCGAGCGGAGCTGGGTTATGAGCAGTTCTTC. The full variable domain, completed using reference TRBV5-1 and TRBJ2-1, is KAGVTQTPRYLIKTRGQQVTLSCSPISGHRSVSWYQQTPGQGLQFLFEYFSETQRNKGNFPGRFSGRQFSNSRSEMNVSTLELGDSALYLCASSLRAELGYEQFFGPGTRLTVL.

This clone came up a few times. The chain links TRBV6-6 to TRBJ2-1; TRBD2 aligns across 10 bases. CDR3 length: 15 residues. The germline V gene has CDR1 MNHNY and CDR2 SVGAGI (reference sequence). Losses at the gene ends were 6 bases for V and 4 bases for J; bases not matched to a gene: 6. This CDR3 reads CASRSGGDVYNEQFF. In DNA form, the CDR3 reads TGTGCCAGCAGAAGCGGGGGGGATGTATACAATGAGCAGTTCTTC.

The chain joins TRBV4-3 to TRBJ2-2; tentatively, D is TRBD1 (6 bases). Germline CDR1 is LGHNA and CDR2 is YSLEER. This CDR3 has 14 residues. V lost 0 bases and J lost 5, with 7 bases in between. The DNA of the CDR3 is TGCGCCAGCAGCCAAGAAGGGGGTACCGGGGAGCTGTTTTTT. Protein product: CASSQEGGTGELFF.

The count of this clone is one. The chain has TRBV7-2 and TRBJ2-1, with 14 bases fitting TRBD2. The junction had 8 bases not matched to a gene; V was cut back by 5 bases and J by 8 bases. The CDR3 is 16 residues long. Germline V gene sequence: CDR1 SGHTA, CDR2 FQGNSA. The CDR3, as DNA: TGTGCCAGCAGCACCCGACTAGCGGGAGGGTACGATGAGCAGTTCTTC. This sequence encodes CASSTRLAGGYDEQFF.

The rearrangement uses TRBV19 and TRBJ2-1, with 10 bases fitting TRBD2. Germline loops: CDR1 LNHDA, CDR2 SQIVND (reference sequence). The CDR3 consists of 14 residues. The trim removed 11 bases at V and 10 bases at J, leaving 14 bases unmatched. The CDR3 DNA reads TGTGCCTCACAGGGGCCTAGCGGGGGCCTGGAGCAGTTCTTC. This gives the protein CASQGPSGGLEQFF.